The next 14 T cell receptor beta chains were all read from a single sample in a study of blood T cell repertoires in COVID-19. The method was immunoSEQ multiplex PCR; TCRdb's version includes in-frame clones alone and lacks a portion of them. This table has fewer than 200,000 clones, roughly 90% appearing once. The sample was peripheral blood. The receptors were gathered from a woman aged 60-75 years who had recovered from COVID-19.

This chain links TRBV13 with TRBJ2-1, with 7 bases aligning to TRBD1. Trimming at V came to 1 base and at J to 6 bases, leaving 0 bases not matched to a gene. This CDR3 is 13 amino acids long. The germline CDR1 and CDR2 sequences are PRHDT and FYEKMQ (reference sequence). CDR3 coding DNA: TGTGCCAGCAGCTTAGACAGGGGCAATGAGCAGTTCTTC. It translates to CASSLDRGNEQFF.

This chain links TRBV5-1 with TRBJ1-2, with 8 bases aligning to TRBD1. This CDR3 has 13 residues. V shed 2 bases, J shed 6 bases, and the junction held 3 bases outside the gene matches. The germline V gene encodes CDR1 SGHRS and CDR2 YFSETQ. The CDR3 loop reads CASSFLQGDGYTF. The DNA for the CDR3 is TGCGCCAGCAGCTTTTTACAGGGGGATGGCTACACCTTC.

The chain has TRBV3-1 (or the pseudogene TRBV3-2) and TRBJ1-1, with D perhaps matching TRBD1 (5 bases). V was cut by 5 bases and J by 1 base, with 17 bases left in between. The germline CDR1 and CDR2 sequences are LGHDT and YNNKEL (reference sequence). The CDR3 is 16 amino acids. The CDR3 coding sequence is TGTGCCAGCAGCTTTCTTGACCGGGGGGGGAACACTGAAGCTTTCTTT. The encoded protein is CASSFLDRGGNTEAFF.

The chain is built from TRBV5-1 and TRBJ2-1; 14 nucleotides align to TRBD2. Unmatched junction bases numbered 3, after V lost 3 bases and J lost 4 bases. Germline assignment: CDR1 SGHRS and CDR2 YFSETQ. The CDR3 contains 16 residues. The CDR3 region is CASSSGLAGGYNEQFF. The DNA of the CDR3 is TGCGCCAGCAGCTCCGGACTAGCGGGGGGTTACAATGAGCAGTTCTTC. The complete variable domain, with remaining parts taken from reference TRBV5-1 and TRBJ2-1, reads KAGVTQTPRYLIKTRGQQVTLSCSPISGHRSVSWYQQTPGQGLQFLFEYFSETQRNKGNFPGRFSGRQFSNSRSEMNVSTLELGDSALYLCASSSGLAGGYNEQFFGPGTRLTVL.

The V gene is TRBV28, the J gene TRBJ2-5; maybe TRBD2 (5 bases). Germline CDR1 and CDR2: MDHEN and SYDVKM. The CDR3 has 15 amino acids. V was clipped by 7 bases and J by 4 bases, with 19 bases between them. The chain's CDR3 is CASTPGVGRGETQYF. The CDR3 DNA reads TGTGCCAGCACCCCCGGGGTGGGTCGGGGAGAGACCCAGTACTTC.

The rearrangement uses TRBV27 and TRBJ2-3, with 7 bases fitting TRBD1. Germline trimming cut 6 bases from V and 2 bases from J; bases unmatched to any gene: 8. The germline CDR1 and CDR2 sequences are MNHEY and SMNVEV (reference sequence). This CDR3 has 15 amino acids. The CDR3 region is CASSITGADTDTQYF. The CDR3 nucleotides are TGTGCCAGCAGCATAACAGGGGCGGACACAGATACGCAGTATTTT.

V usage is TRBV14 and J usage is TRBJ2-5, with 7 bases that match TRBD1. This CDR3 contains 13 residues. J lost 5 bases, V lost 6 bases, and 6 bases had no gene match. Germline CDR1 is SGHDN and CDR2 is FVKESK. CDR3 sequence reads: CASSVTRGETQYF. The CDR3 DNA reads TGTGCCAGCAGTGTCACCAGGGGGGAGACCCAGTACTTC.

The chain employs TRBV27 and TRBJ2-6; 9 bases match TRBD2. CDR3 size: 19 residues. Germline CDR1 reads MNHEY; CDR2 reads SMNVEV (reference sequence). J gave up 1 base and V 1 base, and 8 bases lay outside the gene matches. The CDR3 sequence is CASSLFGRSGGSGANVLTF. Written as DNA, the CDR3 is TGTGCCAGCAGTTTATTTGGCCGAAGCGGGGGGTCTGGGGCCAACGTCCTGACTTTC.

The chain uses TRBV5-1 and TRBJ1-4, with TRBD1 identical over 10 bases. The CDR3 length is 15 residues. CDR1 is SGHRS and CDR2 is YFSETQ in the germline V gene. V shed 0 bases, J shed 7 bases, and the junction held 3 bases outside the gene matches. The CDR3 spells CASSLEGQGIEKLFF. CDR3 bases: TGCGCCAGCAGCTTGGAGGGACAGGGGATTGAAAAACTGTTTTTT.

This chain uses TRBV2 with TRBJ2-7; D is uncertain. This CDR3 has 13 residues. Trimming took off 11 bases at V and 4 bases at J, with 18 bases between the two ends. Germline V gene data show CDR1 as SNHLY and CDR2 as FYNNEI. The CDR3 protein is CASTLSLSYEQYF. The CDR3 DNA reads TGTGCCTCTACTCTCTCACTTAGTTACGAGCAGTACTTC.

The genes are TRBV7-2 and TRBJ1-3; D call uncertain. Trimming left V 5 bases short and J 3 bases short, with 8 bases between. The V gene's germline CDR1 is SGHTA and CDR2 FQGNSA. The length of the CDR3 is 13 residues. CDR3 amino acids: CASSPTHGNTIYF. In DNA, the CDR3 is TGTGCCAGCAGCCCGACACATGGAAACACCATATATTTT.

The chain combines TRBV19 with TRBJ2-2; the D gene is possibly TRBD1 (6 bases). The CDR3 length is 13 residues. V lost 9 bases and J lost 5, with 13 bases in between. Germline V gene sequence: CDR1 LNHDA, CDR2 SQIVND (reference sequence). CDR3 in DNA: TGTGCCAGCAGAAACAGGGAAACCGGGGAGCTGTTTTTT. It codes for CASRNRETGELFF.

The chain combines TRBV19 with TRBJ2-1; weak D call: TRBD2 (5 bases). The V gene's germline CDR1 is LNHDA and CDR2 SQIVND (reference sequence). The V gene lost 8 bases and the J gene lost 6 bases, with 14 bases spanning the gap. The CDR3 runs to 13 residues. The CDR3 bases are TGTGCCAGTGGGTTAGCGCCCTCCAATGAGCAGTTCTTC. It yields the protein CASGLAPSNEQFF.

The J gene is TRBJ1-1, the V gene TRBV6-2 or TRBV6-3; weak D call: TRBD1 (6 bases). Germline V gene data show CDR1 as MNHEY and CDR2 as SVGEGT. Trimming left V 2 bases short and J 6 bases short, with 22 bases between. The CDR3 has 17 amino acids. CDR3 DNA: TGTGCCAGCAGTTACGCGGCAGGGGCCTCCTTGATCTCTGAAGCTTTCTTT. Its translation is CASSYAAGASLISEAFF.